The rows below give T cell receptor beta chains drawn from one sample of a study of OX40 agonist ivuxolimab in advanced cancers. Method: immunoSEQ multiplex PCR; TCRdb's copy keeps in-frame clones and lacks some. The repertoire holds roughly 71,000 clones, with more than 65% as singletons. Material: CD4+ or CD8+ T cells sorted from blood, obtained in a trial of the OX40 agonist ivuxolimab. These receptors were collected from an adult with an advanced solid tumor such as melanoma, head and neck, liver or kidney cancer. Both conserved end residues are trimmed from each CDR3. Each record gives: J gene, V gene, CDR3 protein.

J gene: TRBJ2-7; V gene: TRBV7-2; CDR3 protein: ASSSSGGYEQY
J gene: TRBJ2-7; V gene: TRBV7-9; CDR3 protein: ASSSDSSYEQY
J gene: TRBJ2-3; V gene: TRBV4-2; CDR3 protein: ASSQGSGGTDTQY
J gene: TRBJ2-7; V gene: TRBV7-9; CDR3 protein: ASSLGSGYEQY
J gene: TRBJ1-1; V gene: TRBV15; CDR3 protein: ATSRGTNTEAF
J gene: TRBJ1-2; V gene: TRBV5-6; CDR3 protein: ASSLASYGYT
J gene: TRBJ2-1; V gene: TRBV7-9; CDR3 protein: ASAGTGDEQF
J gene: TRBJ2-2; V gene: TRBV19; CDR3 protein: ASSNPGTSGELF
J gene: TRBJ1-2; V gene: TRBV7-2; CDR3 protein: ASSLQNYGYT
J gene: TRBJ2-3; V gene: TRBV10-3; CDR3 protein: ATRGYGTDTQY
J gene: TRBJ2-5; V gene: TRBV6-6; CDR3 protein: ASSRGDSMGETQY
J gene: TRBJ2-6; V gene: TRBV27; CDR3 protein: ASSFLATGANVLT
J gene: TRBJ2-5; V gene: TRBV4-2; CDR3 protein: ASSQGLEVKTQY
J gene: TRBJ2-5; V gene: TRBV11-2; CDR3 protein: ASTYGNRDGTQY
J gene: TRBJ2-1; V gene: TRBV4-3; CDR3 protein: ASGPGLAGGPWNEQF
J gene: TRBJ2-7; V gene: TRBV28; CDR3 protein: ASSLIATQGWQY
J gene: TRBJ1-2; V gene: TRBV28; CDR3 protein: ASSSGGNFGYT
J gene: TRBJ2-5; V gene: TRBV11-3; CDR3 protein: ASSSTGGVGETQY
J gene: TRBJ1-1; V gene: TRBV7-9; CDR3 protein: ASSSPRDNTEAF
J gene: TRBJ2-7; V gene: TRBV6-5; CDR3 protein: ASREAGLYEQY
J gene: TRBJ2-3; V gene: TRBV10-3; CDR3 protein: AAAEGSNTQY
J gene: TRBJ2-6; V gene: TRBV25-1; CDR3 protein: ASSSSSGERGANVLT
J gene: TRBJ1-2; V gene: TRBV5-1; CDR3 protein: ASSLEVGALYGYT
J gene: TRBJ1-4; V gene: TRBV28; CDR3 protein: ASSPRGGLDEKLF
J gene: TRBJ2-5; V gene: TRBV5-4; CDR3 protein: ASSASLGGSETQY
J gene: TRBJ2-2; V gene: TRBV2; CDR3 protein: ASRATGLGTGELF
J gene: TRBJ2-1; V gene: TRBV4-2; CDR3 protein: ASSHPRRASGFEYNEQF
J gene: TRBJ2-3; V gene: TRBV7-2; CDR3 protein: ASSTLAGGSTDTQY
J gene: TRBJ1-5; V gene: TRBV5-1; CDR3 protein: ASSRDGSGNQPQH
J gene: TRBJ1-2; V gene: TRBV7-2; CDR3 protein: ASSLSTGGIYGYT
J gene: TRBJ1-4; V gene: TRBV9; CDR3 protein: ASSVSPGQEEKLF
J gene: TRBJ2-1; V gene: TRBV15; CDR3 protein: ATSREQGGINEQF
J gene: TRBJ1-1; V gene: TRBV6-1; CDR3 protein: ASSVGGVSTEAF
J gene: TRBJ2-3; V gene: TRBV6-1; CDR3 protein: ASSEDRRDTQY
J gene: TRBJ2-5; V gene: TRBV14; CDR3 protein: ASSLQETQY
J gene: TRBJ2-3; V gene: TRBV5-1; CDR3 protein: ASSLATGITDTQY
J gene: TRBJ2-3; V gene: TRBV19; CDR3 protein: ASSIRAGGFYSTDTQY
J gene: TRBJ2-5; V gene: TRBV5-1; CDR3 protein: ASSRRGQGQETQY
J gene: TRBJ2-2; V gene: TRBV7-3; CDR3 protein: ASSPTGPTSGRTGELF
J gene: TRBJ2-7; V gene: TRBV7-8; CDR3 protein: ASSSPYEQY
J gene: TRBJ2-3; V gene: TRBV7-2; CDR3 protein: ASSFLQGDTQY
J gene: TRBJ2-7; V gene: TRBV9; CDR3 protein: ASSEVAGGPGEQY
J gene: TRBJ2-5; V gene: TRBV28; CDR3 protein: ASSFIRDQETQY
J gene: TRBJ2-1; V gene: TRBV18; CDR3 protein: ASSSTSGSHNEQF
J gene: TRBJ2-5; V gene: TRBV5-1; CDR3 protein: ASSPPGLAGESAETQY
J gene: TRBJ2-1; V gene: TRBV4-1; CDR3 protein: ASSQVNLVSYNEQF
J gene: TRBJ2-5; V gene: TRBV7-3; CDR3 protein: ASSSSGKGDQETQY
J gene: TRBJ2-7; V gene: TRBV15; CDR3 protein: ATSRDKEGEQY
J gene: TRBJ1-1; V gene: TRBV7-9; CDR3 protein: ASSVPQGAKSEAF
J gene: TRBJ1-3; V gene: TRBV19; CDR3 protein: ASSTGSGNTIY
J gene: TRBJ2-2; V gene: TRBV11-3; CDR3 protein: ASSSEAGNTGELF
J gene: TRBJ2-1; V gene: TRBV4-3; CDR3 protein: ASSHVTSYNEQF
J gene: TRBJ2-7; V gene: TRBV7-9; CDR3 protein: ASSLGAPEIYEQY
J gene: TRBJ2-7; V gene: TRBV7-2; CDR3 protein: ASSFVQSYEQY
J gene: TRBJ1-2; V gene: TRBV28; CDR3 protein: ASSLGVGSYGYT
J gene: TRBJ1-2; V gene: TRBV7-2; CDR3 protein: ASSLVSGDDGYT
J gene: TRBJ2-3; V gene: TRBV5-5; CDR3 protein: ASSLGTGADTQY
J gene: TRBJ2-1; V gene: TRBV5-4; CDR3 protein: ASSSGVAVNNEQF
J gene: TRBJ2-3; V gene: TRBV4-2; CDR3 protein: ASSPSGGRALDTQY
J gene: TRBJ1-3; V gene: TRBV9; CDR3 protein: ASSPRLGDRVPSGRGNTIY